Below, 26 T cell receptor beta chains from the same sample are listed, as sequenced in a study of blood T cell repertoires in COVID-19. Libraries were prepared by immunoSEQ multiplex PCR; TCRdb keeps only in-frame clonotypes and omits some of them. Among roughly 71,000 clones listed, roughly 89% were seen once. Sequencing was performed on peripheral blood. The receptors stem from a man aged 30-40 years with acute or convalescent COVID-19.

CDR3: CASSPERGTVYGYTF. The CDR3 region has the DNA TGTGCCAGCTCACCTGAAAGGGGGACAGTCTATGGCTACACCTTC. The chain is built from TRBV18 and TRBJ1-2; TRBD1 matches at 7 bases. The CDR3 is 15 amino acids. J was trimmed by 4 bases and V by 3 bases; bases with no gene match: 8. Germline values: CDR1 KGHSH, CDR2 LQKENI.

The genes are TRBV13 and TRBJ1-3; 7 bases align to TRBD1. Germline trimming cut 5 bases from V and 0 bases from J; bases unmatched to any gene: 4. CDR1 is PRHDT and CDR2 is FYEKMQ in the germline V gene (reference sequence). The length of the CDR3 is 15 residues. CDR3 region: CASSLWDSSGNTIYF. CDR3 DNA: TGTGCCAGCAGCCTATGGGACAGCTCTGGAAACACCATATATTTT.

CDR3 in amino acids: CAWSRPVPGMNTEAFF. The CDR3 DNA follows: TGTGCCTGGAGTCGCCCGGTGCCGGGAATGAACACTGAAGCTTTCTTT. The chain uses TRBV30 and TRBJ1-1; D gene unclear. Germline-derived CDR1 and CDR2 are GTSNPN and SVGIG (reference sequence). V lost 2 bases, J lost 0 bases, and 16 bases lay in between. The CDR3 length is 16 residues.

CDR3 DNA: TGCAGCGTTGAAGATGTCGAACCGGGACATCCCGATTCGAAGTTCTTC. As protein: CSVEDVEPGHPDSKFF. This chain connects TRBV29-1 to TRBJ2-1, with a weak D call TRBD1 (6 bases). Germline-derived CDR1 and CDR2 are SQVTM and ANQGSEA. This CDR3 contains 16 residues. V was trimmed by 0 bases and J by 14 bases, leaving 26 bases between them.

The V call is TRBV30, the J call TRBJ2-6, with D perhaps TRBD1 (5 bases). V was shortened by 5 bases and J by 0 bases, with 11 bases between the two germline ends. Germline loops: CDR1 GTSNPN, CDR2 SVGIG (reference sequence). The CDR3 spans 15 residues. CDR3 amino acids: CAWGLTDSGANVLTF. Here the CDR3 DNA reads TGTGCCTGGGGGCTGACAGACTCTGGGGCCAACGTCCTGACTTTC.

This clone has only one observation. CDR3 nucleotide sequence: TGCGCCAGCAGCTTGGACAGTCAGCAAGCTAACTATGGCTACACCTTC. Translation gives CASSLDSQQANYGYTF. The chain uses TRBV5-1 and TRBJ1-2; D is undetermined. The CDR3 consists of 16 residues. V lost 0 bases, J lost 0 bases, and 12 bases lay in between. CDR1 SGHRS and CDR2 YFSETQ come from the germline V gene.

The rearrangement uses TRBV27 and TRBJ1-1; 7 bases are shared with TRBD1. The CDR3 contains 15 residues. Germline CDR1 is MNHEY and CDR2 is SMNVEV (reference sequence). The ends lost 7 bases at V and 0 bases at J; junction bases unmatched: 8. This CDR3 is CASKMTGIMNTEAFF. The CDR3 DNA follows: TGTGCCAGCAAGATGACAGGGATTATGAACACTGAAGCTTTCTTT.

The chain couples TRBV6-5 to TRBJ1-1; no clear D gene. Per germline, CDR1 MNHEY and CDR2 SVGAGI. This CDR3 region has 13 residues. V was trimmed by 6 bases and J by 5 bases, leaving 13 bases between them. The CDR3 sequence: CASRRGGETEAFF. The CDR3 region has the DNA TGTGCCAGCAGACGGGGAGGAGAAACTGAAGCTTTCTTT.

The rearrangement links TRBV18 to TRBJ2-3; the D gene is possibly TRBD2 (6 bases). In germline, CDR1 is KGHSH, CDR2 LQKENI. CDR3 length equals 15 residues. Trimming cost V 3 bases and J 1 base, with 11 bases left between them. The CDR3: CASSPGGGGTDTQYF. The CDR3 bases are TGTGCCAGCTCACCGGGCGGCGGGGGCACAGATACGCAGTATTTT.

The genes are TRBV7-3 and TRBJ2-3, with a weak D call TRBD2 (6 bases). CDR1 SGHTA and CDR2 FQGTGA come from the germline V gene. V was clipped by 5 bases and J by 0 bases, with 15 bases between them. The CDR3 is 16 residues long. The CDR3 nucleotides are TGTGCCAGCAGCCCCCGGGGGTGGGGTAGCACAGATACGCAGTATTTT. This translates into CASSPRGWGSTDTQYF.

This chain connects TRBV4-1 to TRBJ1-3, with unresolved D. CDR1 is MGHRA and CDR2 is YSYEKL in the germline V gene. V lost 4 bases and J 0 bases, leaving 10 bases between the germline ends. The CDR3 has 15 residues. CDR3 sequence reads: CASSPTDYSGNTIYF. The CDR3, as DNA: TGCGCCAGCAGCCCGACGGACTACTCTGGAAACACCATATATTTT.

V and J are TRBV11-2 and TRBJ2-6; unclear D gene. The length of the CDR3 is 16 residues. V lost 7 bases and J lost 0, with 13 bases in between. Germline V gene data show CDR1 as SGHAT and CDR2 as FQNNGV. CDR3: CASILSVSSGANVLTF. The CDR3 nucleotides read TGTGCCAGCATCCTATCCGTGAGCTCTGGGGCCAACGTCCTGACTTTC.

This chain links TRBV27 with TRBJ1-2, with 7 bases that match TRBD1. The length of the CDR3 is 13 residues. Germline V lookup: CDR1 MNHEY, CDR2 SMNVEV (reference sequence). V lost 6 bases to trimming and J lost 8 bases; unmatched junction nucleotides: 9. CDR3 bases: TGTGCCAGCAGCCTGAGGGACAGTCACGGCTACACCTTC. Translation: CASSLRDSHGYTF.

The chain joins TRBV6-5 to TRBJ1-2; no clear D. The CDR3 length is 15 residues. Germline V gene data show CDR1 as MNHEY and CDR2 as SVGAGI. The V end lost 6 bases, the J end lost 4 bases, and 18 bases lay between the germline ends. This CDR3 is CASSLTIDNLYGYTF. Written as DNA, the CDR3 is TGTGCCAGCAGCCTCACCATCGACAACCTCTATGGCTACACCTTC.

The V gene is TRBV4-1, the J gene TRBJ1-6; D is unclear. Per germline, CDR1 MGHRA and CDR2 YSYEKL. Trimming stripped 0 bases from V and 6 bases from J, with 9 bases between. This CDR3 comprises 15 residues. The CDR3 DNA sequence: TGCGCCAGCAGCCAAGAATTCGAGATTAATTCACCCCTCCACTTT. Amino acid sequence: CASSQEFEINSPLHF.

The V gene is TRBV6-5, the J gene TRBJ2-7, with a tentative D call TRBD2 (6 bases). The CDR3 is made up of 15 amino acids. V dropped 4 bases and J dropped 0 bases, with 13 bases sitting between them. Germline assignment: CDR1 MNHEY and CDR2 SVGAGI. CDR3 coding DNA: TGTGCCAGCAGTTCCGGACGGGAGAGCTCCTACGAGCAGTACTTC. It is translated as CASSSGRESSYEQYF.

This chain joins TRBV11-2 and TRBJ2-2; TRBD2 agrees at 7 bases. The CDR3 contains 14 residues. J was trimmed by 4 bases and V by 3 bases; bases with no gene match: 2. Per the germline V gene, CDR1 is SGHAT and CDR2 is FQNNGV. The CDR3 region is CASSFTSVTGELFF. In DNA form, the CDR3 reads TGTGCCAGCAGCTTCACTAGCGTCACCGGGGAGCTGTTTTTT.

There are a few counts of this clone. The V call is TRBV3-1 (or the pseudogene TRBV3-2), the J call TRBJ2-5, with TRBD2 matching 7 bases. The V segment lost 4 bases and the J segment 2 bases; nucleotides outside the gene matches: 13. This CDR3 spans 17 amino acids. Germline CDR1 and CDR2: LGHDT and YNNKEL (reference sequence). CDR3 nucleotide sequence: TGTGCCAGCAGCCCCAAGAGGGCGGGAGTTGGGCAAGAGACCCAGTACTTC. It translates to CASSPKRAGVGQETQYF.

CDR3 coding DNA: TGCGCCAGCAGTCATTGTACAGTGGGAGACACTGAAGCTTTCTTT. Its protein product is CASSHCTVGDTEAFF. V is TRBV23-1 and J is TRBJ1-1, with D uncertain. TRBV23-1 is an ORF for which the function is uncertain. The CDR3 is 15 amino acids. V dropped 3 bases and J dropped 3 bases, with 14 bases sitting between them.

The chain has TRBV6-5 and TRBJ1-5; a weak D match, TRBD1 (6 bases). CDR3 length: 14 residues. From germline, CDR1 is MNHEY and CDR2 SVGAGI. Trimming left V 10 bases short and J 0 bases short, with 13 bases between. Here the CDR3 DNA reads TGTGCCACCAACCAGGGGTTTAGCAATCAGCCCCAGCATTTT. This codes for CATNQGFSNQPQHF.

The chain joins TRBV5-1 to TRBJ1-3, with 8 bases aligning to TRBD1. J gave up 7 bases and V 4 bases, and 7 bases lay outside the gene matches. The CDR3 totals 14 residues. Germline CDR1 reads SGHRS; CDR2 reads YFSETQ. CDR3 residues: CASSLQTGVNTIYF. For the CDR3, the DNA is TGCGCCAGCAGCCTACAGACAGGGGTTAACACCATATATTTT.

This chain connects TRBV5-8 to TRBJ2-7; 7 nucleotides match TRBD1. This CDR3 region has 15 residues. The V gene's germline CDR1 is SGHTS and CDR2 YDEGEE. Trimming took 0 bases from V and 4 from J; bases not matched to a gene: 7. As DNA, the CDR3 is TGTGCCAGCAGCTTGGAGACAGGGAGAGGGTACGAGCAGTACTTC. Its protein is CASSLETGRGYEQYF.

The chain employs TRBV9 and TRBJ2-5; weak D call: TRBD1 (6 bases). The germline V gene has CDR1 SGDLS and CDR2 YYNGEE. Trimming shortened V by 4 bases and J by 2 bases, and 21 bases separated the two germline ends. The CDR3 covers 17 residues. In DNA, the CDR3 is TGTGCCAGCAGCCTAACAGGGTTCCGCGGAATTCAAGAGACCCAGTACTTC. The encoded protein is CASSLTGFRGIQETQYF.

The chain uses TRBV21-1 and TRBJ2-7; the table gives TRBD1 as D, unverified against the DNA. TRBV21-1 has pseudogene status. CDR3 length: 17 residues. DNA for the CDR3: TGTGCCAGCAGCAAAGCAACATGGGCGTGCCTATCCTACGAGCAGTACTTC. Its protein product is CASSKATWACLSYEQYF.

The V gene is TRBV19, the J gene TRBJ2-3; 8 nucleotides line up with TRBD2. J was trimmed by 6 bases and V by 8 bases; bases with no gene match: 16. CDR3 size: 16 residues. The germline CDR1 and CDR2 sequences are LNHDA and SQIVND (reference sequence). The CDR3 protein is CASYAGTRRGRDTQYF. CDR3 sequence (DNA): TGTGCCAGTTACGCCGGGACTAGAAGAGGGAGGGATACGCAGTATTTT.

Written as DNA, the CDR3 is TGTGCCAGCAGCCCTTGGGGGGACAGGGATGACACTGAAGCTTTCTTT. It specifies CASSPWGDRDDTEAFF. V gene TRBV5-5 combines with J gene TRBJ1-1; 9 nucleotides match TRBD1. There are 16 residues in the CDR3. J gave up 3 bases and V 4 bases, and 10 bases lay outside the gene matches. Per the germline V gene, CDR1 is SGHKS and CDR2 is YYEKEE (reference sequence). The full variable domain, completed using reference TRBV5-5 and TRBJ1-1, is DAGVTQSPTHLIKTRGQQVTLRCSPISGHKSVSWYQQVLGQGPQFIFQYYEKEERGRGNFPDRFSARQFPNYSSELNVNALLLGDSALYLCASSPWGDRDDTEAFFGQGTRLTVV.